The present entry profiles one T cell receptor beta chain with its context. The ends lost 2 bases at V and 5 bases at J; junction bases unmatched: 4. Germline V gene lookup returns CDR1 SGHTA and CDR2 FQGNSA. This CDR3 has 15 amino acids. In the original analysis: Amplification with reference gene primers provided the estimates of nucleated cell counts. Assay: immunoSEQ multiplex PCR; the TCRdb copy retains only in-frame clones and omits some. The V and J calls and the clone size are those of that table, but D and trimming were determined from the DNA. The data contain 250,000 to 350,000 clones, around 90% of them singletons. This specimen belongs to a study of blood T cell repertoires in COVID-19. Study overall: From the United States, Italy and Spain came samples of acute and convalescent COVID-19. T cells, B-cell-depleted T cells, or PBMCs provided the cDNA or gDNA that served as material.

All recovered Cohort 3 donors got two negative PCRs, got clearance, or saw symptom resolution. The chain carries TRBV7-2 and TRBJ2-3; 10 bases agree with TRBD2. The sequence was collected from a woman aged 18-29 years who had recovered from COVID-19. Sequencing used PBMCs or T cells enriched from blood (not recorded which). Here the CDR3 DNA reads TGTGCCAGCAGCTTAAGCGGGAGGGCCGTAGATACGCAGTATTTT. Translating it yields CASSLSGRAVDTQYF.